This T cell receptor beta chain emerged from a study of OX40 agonist ivuxolimab in advanced cancers. Context from the whole study: Ivuxolimab was a fully human IgG2 agonistic monoclonal antibody targeting the costimulatory receptor OX40 (CD134). Among the 52 dose-escalation patients, about 19 had hepatocellular carcinoma, around 15 melanoma, 9 renal cell carcinoma and 9 head and neck cancer. Patients were allowed to have had prior anti-PD-1, anti-PD-L1 or anti-CTLA-4 therapy, and less than 45% of the dose-escalation patients had previously received checkpoint inhibitors. Intravenous ivuxolimab was administered to patients every 2 weeks at six dose levels: 0.01, 0.1, 0.3, 1.5, 3 and 10 mg/kg. Partial responses occurred in three dose-escalation patients: two with cutaneous melanoma and one with hepatocellular carcinoma. A male proportion of around 80% and a mean age of approximately 60 years, ranging from about 20 to 85, were recorded for the dose-escalation cohort. The monotherapy dose-escalation portion (N of about 57 patients) of the phase I ivuxolimab trial is reported in the paper. Peripheral TCRbeta sequencing was intended to test whether TCR sequence diversity was altered and clonal T-cell expansion was caused by ivuxolimab. What the study reported, not specific to this receptor: Clonal expansion of both CD4+ and CD8+ blood T cells was observed from baseline to week 6 at doses 0.1 to 3.0 mg/kg. After ivuxolimab, more expanded clones were found on average in CD8+ T cells than in CD4+ T cells. In the 0.1-3.0 mg/kg groups, partial responders were among the patients with the lowest normalized peripheral clonal expansion, particularly in CD8+ T cells. Antigen specificity was not determined for the clonally expanded peripheral T cells. Low levels of normalized T-cell clonal expansion were also seen in some nonresponding patients.

For sequencing of the TCRbeta CDR3 region, genomic DNA was extracted from the sorted cells. The immunoSEQ Assay was used for sequencing of TCRbeta CDR3 regions. Imported from immuneACCESS, the table was reduced by TCRdb to in-frame sequences with V and J called. These copies leave out some clones; in studies compared against another copy, an unresolved V gene accounts for under half, and the cause of the remainder is not known. The sample yields roughly 50,000 clones; approximately 78% were counted once. The top ten constitute about 7.2% of the sample. Based on the germline V gene (reference sequence), the CDR1 and CDR2 sequences are SEHNR and FQNEAQ. Trimming takes 5 bases from V and 5 bases from J, and the germline ends sit 12 bases apart. Spanning cysteine to phenylalanine, the CDR3 consists of 14 amino acids. Just CDR3 DNA is preserved here, 42 bases in frame from base 1. Patients with autoimmune disease history or receiving systemic immunosuppression were excluded from the trial. Peripheral blood for TCR sequencing was collected from all dose cohorts at baseline, on cycle 4 day 1, and on cycle 7 day 1. The samples were taken from a phase I, first-in-human, multicenter, open-label dose-escalation trial of ivuxolimab. Adults with locally advanced or metastatic head and neck squamous cell, hepatocellular, melanoma or renal cell carcinoma were enrolled in the trial. Before TCR sequencing, CD4+ and CD8+ T cells were separately sorted from peripheral blood.

Note on this clone: What antigen it recognizes has not been identified. No per-base quality is available; no much larger clone lies one base away.

The TCR sequence derives from an adult with an advanced solid tumor such as melanoma, head and neck, liver or kidney cancer. The chain couples TRBV7-9 to TRBJ2-2, with the identity of the D gene unclear. Specimen: CD4+ or CD8+ T cells sorted from blood, collected in a trial of the OX40 agonist ivuxolimab. The DNA sequence follows: TGTGCCAGCAGCCCAAGGACGCGAACCGGGGAGCTGTTTTTT. This is translated as CASSPRTRTGELFF.